Below, one T cell receptor beta chain is given with its context. The entry originates in a study of blood T cell repertoires in COVID-19. About the study: Acute and convalescent COVID-19 samples came from the United States, Italy and Spain.

Libraries were prepared by immunoSEQ multiplex PCR; TCRdb keeps only in-frame clonotypes and omits some of them. The table records about half a million clones, roughly 88% of them present only once. V shed 3 bases, J shed 3 bases, and the junction held 15 bases outside the gene matches. Germline-derived CDR1 and CDR2 are SGHRS and YFSETQ. This CDR3 has 19 residues. The chain combines TRBV5-1 with TRBJ2-3; 11 nucleotides align to TRBD2. The TCR comes from a human donor in a cohort sampled during active COVID-19. Source material: peripheral blood. CDR3 sequence (DNA): TGCGCCAGCAGCTCGCTTAGGGGAATGACTAGCGGGATGACAGATACGCAGTATTTT. It yields the protein CASSSLRGMTSGMTDTQYF.